This T cell receptor (beta chain) came from a study of regulatory T cells in long-lasting Graves disease. Specified time point: newly diagnosed GD, antithyroid drugs for less than 3 months. Following extraction of RNA from PBMCs, that RNA was used to make the TCR library. This clonotype came up many times. This CDR3 has 13 residues. The V and J ends lost 5 bases and 7 bases respectively, with 15 bases between them. The germline V gene encodes CDR1 MDHEN and CDR2 SYDVKM. CDR3-region Arm-PCR and iRepertoire HTBI primers produced the TCR beta libraries. One entry per CDR3 protein, called by TCRdb with MiXCR from the multiplex PCR reads. The sample yields approximately 540,000 distinct CDR3 sequences, approximately 12% seen once. These same records also appear under a second study, on T cells in Graves' hyperthyroidism and ophthalmopathy.

The sequencing used peripheral blood mononuclear cells (PBMCs), collected at new diagnosis, from a patient treated with antithyroid drugs. The clonotype was recovered from a woman aged 30 to 39 with Graves disease. V and J are TRBV28 and TRBJ2-7; TRBD1 or TRBD2 may be the D gene (5 bases each). CDR3 in amino acids: CASSTRGAEEQYF. The CDR3 region has the DNA TGTGCCAGCAGTACCCGAGGGGCCGAGGAGCAGTACTTC.